This TCR beta chain came from a study of a mutant IDH1 vaccine in newly diagnosed glioma (dated by TCRdb to about 2021). Some background on the complete study: Vaccination began 4-6 weeks after radiotherapy alone, or alongside temozolomide cycles in the chemotherapy-containing groups. Peripheral blood was collected at six visits: V03 (baseline), V05, V07, V10, V12 and V13. Before enrollment, patients had received standard therapy of radiotherapy alone, temozolomide alone, or radiochemotherapy with temozolomide; most received the combination. Longitudinal TCRB deep sequencing was performed for fewer than 30 treated patients wherever samples were available for exploratory analyses. The approximately 33 treated patients were approximately 62% male and about 38% female, with a mean age of roughly 40 years. The week-35 safety follow-up was designated visit V12, and the week-47 end of study was designated visit V13. Paper-wide results and their limitations: Pseudoprogression seemed to be unrelated to changes in the top peripheral T cell clonotypes found by TCRB sequencing. PBMC samples for TCRB deep sequencing were selected based on availability. The authors noted that analyses of patient blood samples could not be reproduced because of sample limitations. Immune responses induced by the vaccine were seen in more than 85% of patients across multiple MHC alleles.

The intended sense of this specimen's time point label: week 47, end of study. Each vaccine dose was 300 ug of a 20-mer mutant IDH1 peptide in Montanide, given subcutaneously with topical imiquimod. Across visits V03 through V10, patients got a total of eight vaccinations, given in weeks 1, 3, 5, 7, 11, 15, 19 and 23. Newly diagnosed WHO grade 3 or 4 IDH1-mutant astrocytomas showing loss of nuclear ATRX were present in the donors. The samples were drawn from NOA16, a multicentre, single-arm, open-label phase I trial in Germany that tested a mutant IDH1 peptide vaccine in humans for the first time. Genomic DNA for TCRB sequencing was extracted from EDTA blood using the DNeasy Blood and Tissue Kit. A note on this clone: The target of this receptor is not known. No base quality information exists; no much larger clone differs at one position.

Receptor amplification or capture employed the immunoSEQ multiplex PCR assay. Rearranged TCR beta chain sequences were amplified with the hsTCRB Kit following the manufacturer's protocol. An Illumina MiSeq was used to sequence the TCRB libraries. The authors' pipeline ran thus. The proprietary platform of the kit vendor was used for demultiplexing, trimming and gene mapping. TCRdb provides this immuneACCESS table in a form limited to in-frame rearrangements. Some clones are lacking; in checked studies, under half of them reflect an unresolved V gene, and why the rest are absent is not known. That table supplies the V and J calls and clone size; D and trimming were determined from the DNA. Recorded for this sample are some 40,000 clones; about 81% of them occurred a single time. Over 7.5% of the sample is taken by the ten largest. V is cut by 0 bases and J by 4 bases, and the space between the germline ends is 18 bases. Reading from cysteine to phenylalanine, the CDR3 counts 17 amino acids. The only DNA kept is the CDR3, 51 bases in frame from the first base. CDR1 and CDR2 are drawn from the germline V gene: ENHRY, SYGVKD.

The rearrangement joined TRBV10-3 to TRBJ1-1; no confident D gene assignment can be made. The TCR was taken from a man aged 35-49 years with glioma. The input for sequencing was PBMCs, taken from a glioma patient whose treatment included an IDH1 peptide vaccine. CDR3 reads: CAISESMAYPGGTEAFF. The sequenced DNA: TGTGCCATCAGTGAGTCTATGGCGTACCCGGGAGGCACTGAAGCTTTCTTT.